The table lists the clone carrying this TCR beta chain with many counts. What it recognizes is unknown. CDR1 MNHEY and CDR2 SMNVEV come from the germline V gene (reference sequence). Trimming cost V 1 base and J 4 bases, with 4 bases left between them. This CDR3 is 13 amino acids long. The data were taken from a study of human T cells and chemical hapten exposure. On the study more broadly: The study lasted around 22 weeks, and patients were dosed weekly with diphenylcyclopropenone on the scalp throughout. After 6 days, upper back 0.01% DPC patch tests were scored. General study points: Alopecia affecting every donor means their immune response may not match healthy people's.

The library gave individual cDNA molecules unique molecular identifiers. In TCRdb, the RACE reads were re-called with MiXCR into one record per CDR3 protein. The data show a few hundred thousand distinct CDR3 sequences, approximately 4.4% seen once. The time point here: patch test 1, 2 weeks after DPC sensitization. Treatment of the sample: therapeutic diphenylcyclopropenone sensitization with weekly scalp DPC. The source is a woman aged 45 to 65 with alopecia areata. Some clones in this sample may be carry-over from other donors' samples. The sequencing here drew on whole blood, taken in connection with sensitization to the hapten diphenylcyclopropenone (DPC). The V and J genes are TRBV27 and TRBJ2-2; D is undetermined. The CDR3: CASSLWGTGELFF. The CDR3 DNA sequence: TGTGCCAGCAGTTTATGGGGCACCGGGGAGCTGTTTTTT.